This is a list of T cell receptor beta chains from one sample in a study of T cell clonotyping in hematopoietic cell transplantation. The data were produced by immunoSEQ multiplex PCR, yet TCRdb's version contains in-frame clones alone and is incomplete. The sample carries about 9,400 clones, 75% to 80% recorded once. The input for sequencing was PBMCs, taken 180 days after allogeneic stem cell transplant. These receptors were obtained from a male patient aged 35-50 years who had an allogeneic stem cell transplant from a related donor, so the T cells may come from the graft donor. Some clones in this sample may be carry-over from other donors' samples. Both conserved end residues are part of each CDR3. The order of the fields is clone size, V gene, J gene, D gene, CDR3 DNA, CDR3 protein. The D gene is left open where the match is weak. Clone size is stated in some rows and not others, as once, few, many or a class when expanded.

.,TRBV19,TRBJ1-5,.,TGTGCCAGTAGGGATCCCGGCAATCAGCCCCAGCATTTT,CASRDPGNQPQHF
.,TRBV2,TRBJ1-2,.,TGTGCCAGCAGTGGGCCTGAGGGGGGTAACTATGGCTACACCTTC,CASSGPEGGNYGYTF
.,TRBV7-7,TRBJ1-1,.,TGTGCTAGCAGCCAGACAGAGAACACTGAAGCTTTCTTT,CASSQTENTEAFF
.,TRBV11-2,TRBJ1-2,.,TGTGCCAGCAGCTTAGACGCGAACTATGGCTACACCTTC,CASSLDANYGYTF
.,TRBV7-8,TRBJ2-7,.,TGTGCCAGCAGCTTAGGAGAATACGAGCAGTACTTC,CASSLGEYEQYF
.,TRBV6-4,TRBJ2-5,.,TGTGCCAGCAGTGACTCGTGGGGAGAGACCCAGTACTTC,CASSDSWGETQYF
once,TRBV2,TRBJ2-7,.,TGTGCCAGCAGTCTCGGAACCGGCTACGAGCAGTACTTC,CASSLGTGYEQYF
.,TRBV15,TRBJ1-3,.,TGTGCCACCAGCAGAGATCGGGTCCTAGGAAACACCATATATTTT,CATSRDRVLGNTIYF
.,TRBV30,TRBJ2-1,.,TGTGCCTGGAGGGACCCCAGGGACTACAATGAGCAGTTCTTC,CAWRDPRDYNEQFF
.,TRBV28,TRBJ2-3,TRBD1,TGTGCCAGCAGTTTATGGGACAGGGTTGAGGATACGCAGTATTTT,CASSLWDRVEDTQYF
few,TRBV29-1,TRBJ1-2,TRBD1,TGCAGCGTTGAAGATGACAGGGAGAGATCTGCCTACACCTTC,CSVEDDRERSAYTF
.,TRBV30,TRBJ1-1,.,TGTGCCTGGGCGGTGAACACTGAAGCTTTCTTT,CAWAVNTEAFF
.,TRBV28,TRBJ1-6,.,TGTGCCAGCAGTTTAGACAGCTCCTATAATTCACCCCTCCACTTT,CASSLDSSYNSPLHF
once,TRBV5-6,TRBJ2-7,.,TGTGCCAGCAGCTCCTCCCCCATGGACGAGCAGTACTTC,CASSSSPMDEQYF
medium-sized,TRBV5-4,TRBJ1-6,TRBD1,TGTGCCAGCAGCTCCCCGGGACAGCCTAATTCACCCCTCCACTTT,CASSSPGQPNSPLHF
once,TRBV4-3,TRBJ1-2,TRBD1,TGCGCCAGCAGCCCCTCCGGGACAGGGGAGACCTATGGCTACACCTTC,CASSPSGTGETYGYTF
.,TRBV10-3,TRBJ2-5,.,TGTGCCATCAGTGAGGCAGGACAAGAACAAGAGACCCAGTACTTC,CAISEAGQEQETQYF
.,TRBV2,TRBJ2-7,TRBD1,TGTGCCAGCAGGCCGGTACAGGGGTCCTACGAGCAGTACTTC,CASRPVQGSYEQYF
.,TRBV9,TRBJ1-6,.,TGTGCCAGCAGCGGCGGGACGGAATATAATTCACCCCTCCACTTT,CASSGGTEYNSPLHF
.,TRBV5-4,TRBJ1-2,.,TGTGCCAGCAGATGGGCCCTCCCCAAACACTATGGCTACACCTTC,CASRWALPKHYGYTF
.,TRBV10-3,TRBJ2-2,TRBD1,TGTGCCATCAGTGAGGGACAGGGGTTCACCGGGGAGCTGTTTTTT,CAISEGQGFTGELFF
.,TRBV4-3,TRBJ2-5,.,TGCGCCAGCAGCCAAGAAAGGAGTGTGGAGACCCAGTACTTC,CASSQERSVETQYF
.,TRBV29-1,TRBJ2-2,.,TGCAGCGCTGCCCTACTATCTGCGAACACCGGGGAGCTGTTTTTT,CSAALLSANTGELFF
.,TRBV19,TRBJ1-4,.,TGTGCCAGTAATACCTTCGTGAGCGAAAAACTGTTTTTT,CASNTFVSEKLFF
.,TRBV2,TRBJ1-1,.,TGTGCCAGCAGGTCGGGCGGATACACTGAAGCTTTCTTT,CASRSGGYTEAFF
.,TRBV25-1,TRBJ2-5,TRBD1,TGTGCCAGCAGTGAAGGAAACCACAGGGGAGAGACCCAGTACTTC,CASSEGNHRGETQYF
.,TRBV28,TRBJ2-2,.,TGTGCCAGCAGTTTAAGTGGAGGATCCGGGGAGCTGTTTTTT,CASSLSGGSGELFF
.,TRBV30,TRBJ1-1,.,TGTGCCTGGAGTAGATGGTCTTCCACTGATGCTTTCTTT,CAWSRWSSTDAFF
.,TRBV13,TRBJ2-3,.,TGTGCCACCTCAAATGCGGATACGCAGTATTTT,CATSNADTQYF
.,TRBV19,TRBJ2-2,.,TGTGCCAGTAGTATAGCGGCGGACCCCGGGGAGCTGTTTTTT,CASSIAADPGELFF